The 7 T cell receptor beta chains reported below all come from one sample, sequenced in a study of T cell changes during pregnancy in multiple sclerosis. TCRdb's copy holds only in-frame clones and misses some; the assay was immunoSEQ multiplex PCR. The sample consists of 65,000 to 85,000 clones, 94% of them appearing once. The material sequenced was CD4+ T cells from peripheral blood mononuclear cells, taken after pregnancy. These receptors were taken from a female donor with multiple sclerosis, enrolled in a pregnancy study.

The rearrangement links TRBV30 to TRBJ2-1; a possible D gene is TRBD2 (5 bases). The germline V gene encodes CDR1 GTSNPN and CDR2 SVGIG (reference sequence). V shed 2 bases and J shed 5 bases, with 16 bases lying between them. CDR3 size: 15 residues. The CDR3 here is CAWSFPGFPHNEQFF. The CDR3 DNA reads as TGTGCCTGGAGTTTTCCGGGATTTCCTCACAATGAGCAGTTCTTC.

The J gene is TRBJ2-1, the V gene TRBV4-3, with TRBD2 identical over 12 bases. V shed 1 base, J shed 6 bases, and the junction held 10 bases outside the gene matches. CDR3 length equals 18 residues. CDR1 and CDR2 from the germline V gene are LGHNA and YSLEER. CDR3: CASSQGTSGRRAFNEQFF. CDR3 bases: TGCGCCAGCAGCCAAGGTACTAGCGGGAGGCGGGCCTTCAATGAGCAGTTCTTC.

The chain joins TRBV5-1 to TRBJ1-1, with 8 bases lining up with TRBD1. Looked up from germline, CDR1 is SGHRS and CDR2 is YFSETQ. Unmatched junction bases numbered 9, after V lost 4 bases and J lost 4 bases. CDR3 length: 15 residues. Written as DNA, the CDR3 is TGCGCCAGCAGCAGAGACAGGGGAGGGCCCACTGAAGCTTTCTTT. Amino acids: CASSRDRGGPTEAFF. The whole variable domain, filled in from reference TRBV5-1 and TRBJ1-1, reads KAGVTQTPRYLIKTRGQQVTLSCSPISGHRSVSWYQQTPGQGLQFLFEYFSETQRNKGNFPGRFSGRQFSNSRSEMNVSTLELGDSALYLCASSRDRGGPTEAFFGQGTRLTVV.

The chain recombines TRBV19 with TRBJ2-4; 11 bases are shared with TRBD1. The CDR3 contains 14 residues. Trimming at V came to 9 bases and at J to 6 bases, leaving 7 bases not matched to a gene. Germline CDR1 LNHDA, CDR2 SQIVND (reference sequence). The CDR3 DNA reads TGTGCCAGCAGGACAGGGGGCGGTGGAAACATTCAGTACTTC. It translates to CASRTGGGGNIQYF.

This clone was seen once. The genes are TRBV6-5 and TRBJ1-1; D unclear. V was clipped by 2 bases and J by 1 base, with 5 bases between them. Germline V CDR1 and CDR2: MNHEY, SVGAGI. The CDR3 length is 13 residues. CDR3 residues: CASSYGQNTEAFF. In nucleotides, the CDR3 is TGTGCCAGCAGTTACGGGCAGAACACTGAAGCTTTCTTT.

The chain is built from TRBV9 and TRBJ2-1; tentatively, D is TRBD2 (5 bases). Germline V gives CDR1 SGDLS, CDR2 YYNGEE. The CDR3 sequence is 16 residues long. V gave up 3 bases and J gave up 2 bases, with 15 bases separating them. The CDR3 DNA is TGTGCCAGCAGCGCCCTAAGCGGTACAACCTACAATGAGCAGTTCTTC. Its translation is CASSALSGTTYNEQFF.

The V gene is TRBV19, the J gene TRBJ1-2; 10 bases fit TRBD1. The germline CDR1 and CDR2 sequences are LNHDA and SQIVND (reference sequence). The V segment lost 8 bases and the J segment 3 bases; nucleotides outside the gene matches: 6. CDR3 length equals 14 residues. The CDR3 region is CASHSGTGDYGYTF. CDR3 coding DNA: TGTGCCAGTCACTCCGGGACAGGGGACTATGGCTACACCTTC.